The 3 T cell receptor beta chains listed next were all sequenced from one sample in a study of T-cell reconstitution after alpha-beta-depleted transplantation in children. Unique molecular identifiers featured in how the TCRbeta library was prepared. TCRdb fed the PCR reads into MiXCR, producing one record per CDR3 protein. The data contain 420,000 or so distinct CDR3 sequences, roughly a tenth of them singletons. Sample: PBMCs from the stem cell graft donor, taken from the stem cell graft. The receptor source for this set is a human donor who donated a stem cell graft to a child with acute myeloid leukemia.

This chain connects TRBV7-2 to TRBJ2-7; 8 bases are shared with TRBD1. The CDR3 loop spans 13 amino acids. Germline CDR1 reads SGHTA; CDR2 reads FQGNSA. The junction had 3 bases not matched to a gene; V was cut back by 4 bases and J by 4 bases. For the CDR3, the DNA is TGTGCCAGCAGCTACCGACAGGGGTACGAGCAGTACTTC. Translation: CASSYRQGYEQYF.

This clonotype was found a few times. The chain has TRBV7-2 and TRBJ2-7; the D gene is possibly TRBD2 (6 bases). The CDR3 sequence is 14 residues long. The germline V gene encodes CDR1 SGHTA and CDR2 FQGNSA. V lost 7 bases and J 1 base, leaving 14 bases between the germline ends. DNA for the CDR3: TGTGCCAGCACCCGGCAGGGACTTTCCTACGAGCAGTACTTC. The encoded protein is CASTRQGLSYEQYF.

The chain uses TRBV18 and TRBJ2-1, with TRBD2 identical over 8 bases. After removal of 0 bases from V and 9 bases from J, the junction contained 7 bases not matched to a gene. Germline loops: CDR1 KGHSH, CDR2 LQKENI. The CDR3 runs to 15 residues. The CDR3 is CASSPPSSGSVEQFF. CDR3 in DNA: TGTGCCAGCTCACCACCTTCTAGCGGGTCGGTTGAGCAGTTCTTC.